Given below is one T cell receptor (beta chain) in context. The target antigen is unknown. The CDR3 length is 16 residues. V lost 7 bases and J 3 bases, leaving 19 bases between the germline ends. The germline CDR1 and CDR2 sequences are LNHDA and SQIVND (reference sequence). This specimen belongs to a study of CD8+ T cells in alopecia areata. PBMCs were stained for CD3, CD4 and CD8, and CD4+ and CD8+ T cells were sorted. Study-level findings and limits: Among patients, TCR sharing was less clear than in mice, a difference possibly due in part to HLA diversity in the patient population. It was lesional scalp, especially alopecia totalis/universalis, that showed higher clonality than normal scalp.

The sequencing template was cDNA reverse transcribed from extracted RNA. Some clones are missing from TCRdb's copy, which holds only in-frame ones; the method was immunoSEQ multiplex PCR. The data show about 110,000 clones, 55% to 75% seen once. Sequenced sample: CD8+ T cells sorted from blood. This TCR came from a human donor in good health. The chain recombines TRBV19 with TRBJ2-1; D is possibly TRBD2 (7 bases). CDR3 nucleotide sequence: TGTGCCAGTAAAAAGGGGGGGTCTAGTGTCTACAATGAGCAGTTCTTC. Its protein is CASKKGGSSVYNEQFF.